Sequencing of this TCR beta chain was carried out in a study of T cell responses to AZD1222 COVID-19 vaccine. Study results and caveats: Donor demographics were predominantly white British with a female majority; clonal diversity may be underestimated.

V was trimmed by 4 bases and J by 11 bases, leaving 18 bases between them. This CDR3 spans 15 amino acids. Germline V gene data show CDR1 as LNHDA and CDR2 as SQIVND (reference sequence). Clones were read by immunoSEQ multiplex PCR, and TCRdb kept only the in-frame ones, dropping some. This table holds about 130,000 clones, more than 85% found once. Points on this clone: Antigen unknown.

The chain links TRBV19 to TRBJ1-6, with D perhaps matching TRBD1 (6 bases). The sequencing here drew on peripheral blood, taken on day 0 of AZD1222 vaccination. The origin of this receptor is an adult in good health. The CDR3 sequence: CASSTPVGRGPPLHF. CDR3 bases: TGTGCCAGTAGTACACCCGTGGGCAGGGGTCCACCCCTCCACTTT.